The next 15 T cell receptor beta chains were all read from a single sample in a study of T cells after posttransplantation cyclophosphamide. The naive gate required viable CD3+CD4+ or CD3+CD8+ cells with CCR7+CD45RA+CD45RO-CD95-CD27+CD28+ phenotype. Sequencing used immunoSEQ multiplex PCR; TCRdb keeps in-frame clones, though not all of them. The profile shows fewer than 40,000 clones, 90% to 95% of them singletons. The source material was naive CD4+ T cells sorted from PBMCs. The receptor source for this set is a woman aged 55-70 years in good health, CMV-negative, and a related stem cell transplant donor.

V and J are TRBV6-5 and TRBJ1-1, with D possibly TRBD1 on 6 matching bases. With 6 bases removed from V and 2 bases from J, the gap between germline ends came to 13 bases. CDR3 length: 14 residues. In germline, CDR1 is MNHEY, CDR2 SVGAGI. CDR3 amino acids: CASRPGTFNTEAFF. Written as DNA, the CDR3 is TGTGCCAGCAGACCCGGGACATTCAACACTGAAGCTTTCTTT.

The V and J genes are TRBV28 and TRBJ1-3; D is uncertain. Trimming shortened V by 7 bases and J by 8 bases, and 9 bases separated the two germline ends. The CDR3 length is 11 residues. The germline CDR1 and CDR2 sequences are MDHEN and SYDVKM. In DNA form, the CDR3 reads TGTGCCAGCAACCGAGAGTACACCATATATTTT. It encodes CASNREYTIYF.

This chain's CDR3 is CASSFRSRPSGETQYF. The DNA for the CDR3 is TGTGCCAGCAGTTTTAGAAGTCGGCCCTCCGGGGAGACCCAGTACTTC. The chain joins TRBV28 to TRBJ2-5, with D uncertain. Per germline, CDR1 MDHEN and CDR2 SYDVKM. V lost 3 bases and J lost 5, with 19 bases in between. This CDR3 contains 16 residues.

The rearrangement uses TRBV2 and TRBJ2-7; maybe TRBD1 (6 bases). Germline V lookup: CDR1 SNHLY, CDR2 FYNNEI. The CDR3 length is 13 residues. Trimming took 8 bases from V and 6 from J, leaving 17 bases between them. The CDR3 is CASRGQPGSEQYF. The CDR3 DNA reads TGTGCCAGCCGGGGACAACCTGGGTCCGAGCAGTACTTC.

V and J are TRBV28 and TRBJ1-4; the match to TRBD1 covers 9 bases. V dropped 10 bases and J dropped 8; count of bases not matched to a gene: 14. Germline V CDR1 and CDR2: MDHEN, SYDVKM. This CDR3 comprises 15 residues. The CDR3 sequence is CAITKSGQGREKLFF. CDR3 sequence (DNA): TGTGCCATTACGAAATCGGGACAGGGTAGGGAAAAACTGTTTTTT. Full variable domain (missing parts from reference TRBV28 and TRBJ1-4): DVKVTQSSRYLVKRTGEKVFLECVQDMDHENMFWYRQDPGLGLRLIYFSYDVKMKEKGDIPEGYSVSREKKERFSLILESASTNQTSMYLCAITKSGQGREKLFFGSGTQLSVL.

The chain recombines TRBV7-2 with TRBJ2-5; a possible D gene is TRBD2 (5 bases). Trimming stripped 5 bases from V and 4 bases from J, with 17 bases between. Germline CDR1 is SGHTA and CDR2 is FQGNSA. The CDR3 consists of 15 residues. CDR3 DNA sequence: TGTGCCAGCAGCCCTCGACTACGCCTTTTAGAGACCCAGTACTTC. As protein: CASSPRLRLLETQYF.

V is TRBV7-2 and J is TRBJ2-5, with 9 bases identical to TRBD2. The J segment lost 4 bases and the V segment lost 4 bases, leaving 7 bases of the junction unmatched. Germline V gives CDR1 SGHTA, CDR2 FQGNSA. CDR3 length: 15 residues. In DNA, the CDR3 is TGTGCCAGCAGCTACCAAGCGGGGGGCGGAGAGACCCAGTACTTC. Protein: CASSYQAGGGETQYF.

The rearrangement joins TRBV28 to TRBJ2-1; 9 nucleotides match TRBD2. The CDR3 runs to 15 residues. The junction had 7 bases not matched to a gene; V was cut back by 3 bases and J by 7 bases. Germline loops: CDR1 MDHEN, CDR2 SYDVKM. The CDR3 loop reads CASSLVSGSLNEQFF. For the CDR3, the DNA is TGTGCCAGCAGTTTGGTTAGCGGGAGTTTAAATGAGCAGTTCTTC.

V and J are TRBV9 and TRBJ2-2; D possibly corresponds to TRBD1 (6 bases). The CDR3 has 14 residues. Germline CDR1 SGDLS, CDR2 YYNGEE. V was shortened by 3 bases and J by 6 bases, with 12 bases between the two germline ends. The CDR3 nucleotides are TGTGCCAGCAGCGCATCGACAGGCCCCGGGGAGCTGTTTTTT. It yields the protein CASSASTGPGELFF.

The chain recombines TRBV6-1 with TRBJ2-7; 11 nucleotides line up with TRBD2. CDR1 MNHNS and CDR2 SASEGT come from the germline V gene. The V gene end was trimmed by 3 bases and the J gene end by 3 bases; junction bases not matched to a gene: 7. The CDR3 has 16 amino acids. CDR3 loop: CASSDLGLAGGYEQYF. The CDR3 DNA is TGTGCCAGCAGTGACCTGGGGCTAGCGGGGGGCTACGAGCAGTACTTC.

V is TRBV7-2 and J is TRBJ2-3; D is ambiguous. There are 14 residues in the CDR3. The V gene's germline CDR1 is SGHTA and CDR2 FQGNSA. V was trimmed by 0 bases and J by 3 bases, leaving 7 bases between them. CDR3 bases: TGTGCCAGCAGCTTAGCGCTTCAGACAGATACGCAGTATTTT. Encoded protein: CASSLALQTDTQYF.

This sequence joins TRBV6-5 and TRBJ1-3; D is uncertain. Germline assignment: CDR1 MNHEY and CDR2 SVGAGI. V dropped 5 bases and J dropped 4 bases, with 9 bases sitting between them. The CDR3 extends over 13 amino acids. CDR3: CASSQTGGNTIYF. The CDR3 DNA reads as TGTGCCAGCAGTCAAACGGGGGGAAACACCATATATTTT.

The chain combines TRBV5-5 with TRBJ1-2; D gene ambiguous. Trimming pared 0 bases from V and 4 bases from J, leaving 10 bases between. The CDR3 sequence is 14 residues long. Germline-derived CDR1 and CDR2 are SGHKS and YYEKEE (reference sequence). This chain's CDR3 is CASSLDSGFYGYTF. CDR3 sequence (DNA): TGTGCCAGCAGCTTGGACAGTGGCTTCTATGGCTACACCTTC. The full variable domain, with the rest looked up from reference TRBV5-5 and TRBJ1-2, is DAGVTQSPTHLIKTRGQQVTLRCSPISGHKSVSWYQQVLGQGPQFIFQYYEKEERGRGNFPDRFSARQFPNYSSELNVNALLLGDSALYLCASSLDSGFYGYTFGSGTRLTVV.

CDR3 bases: TGCGCCAGCAGCTTGACAGGGTGGGACACTGAAGCTTTCTTT. Its protein is CASSLTGWDTEAFF. This chain joins TRBV5-1 and TRBJ1-1; D might be TRBD1 (6 bases). The CDR3 runs 14 residues. The ends were cut back, 1 base at V and 3 bases at J, with 10 bases in the middle. Germline V lookup: CDR1 SGHRS, CDR2 YFSETQ.

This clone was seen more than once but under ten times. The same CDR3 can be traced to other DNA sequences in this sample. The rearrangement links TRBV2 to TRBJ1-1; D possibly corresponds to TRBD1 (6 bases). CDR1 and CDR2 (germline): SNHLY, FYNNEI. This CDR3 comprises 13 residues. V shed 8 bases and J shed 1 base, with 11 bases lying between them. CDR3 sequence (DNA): TGTGCCAGCCAGGGGTTAGGGAACACTGAAGCTTTCTTT. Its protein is CASQGLGNTEAFF.